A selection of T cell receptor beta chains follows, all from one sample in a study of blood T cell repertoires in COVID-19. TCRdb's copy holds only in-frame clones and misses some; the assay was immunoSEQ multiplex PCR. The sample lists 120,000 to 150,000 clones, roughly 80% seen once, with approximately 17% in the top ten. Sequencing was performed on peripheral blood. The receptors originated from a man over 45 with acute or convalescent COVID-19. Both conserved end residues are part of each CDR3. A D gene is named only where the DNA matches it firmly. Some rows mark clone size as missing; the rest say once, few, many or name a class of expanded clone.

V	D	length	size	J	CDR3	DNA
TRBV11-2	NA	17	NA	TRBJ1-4	CASSFTLGRARGEKLFF	TGTGCCAGCAGCTTTACCCTGGGACGGGCGAGGGGGGAAAAACTGTTTTTT
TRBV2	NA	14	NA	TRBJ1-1	CASSGAGLGTEAFF	TGTGCCAGCAGTGGCGCAGGGCTGGGCACTGAAGCTTTCTTT
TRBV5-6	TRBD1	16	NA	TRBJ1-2	CASRTTGGTRNYGYTF	TGTGCCAGCAGGACGACAGGGGGCACCCGTAACTATGGCTACACCTTC
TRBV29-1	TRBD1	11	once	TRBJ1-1	CSGQENTEAFF	TGCAGTGGACAGGAGAACACTGAAGCTTTCTTT
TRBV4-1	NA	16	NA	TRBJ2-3	CASSQESAGYSDTQYF	TGCGCCAGCAGCCAAGAATCAGCGGGTTATTCAGATACGCAGTATTTT
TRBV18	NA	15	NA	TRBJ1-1	CASSTPMTENTEAFF	TGTGCCAGCTCAACACCAATGACAGAAAACACTGAAGCTTTCTTT
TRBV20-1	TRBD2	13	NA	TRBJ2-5	CSASPGLGVSQYF	TGCAGTGCTAGTCCGGGACTAGGGGTGTCCCAGTACTTC
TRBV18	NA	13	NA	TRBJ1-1	CASSPITGTEAFF	TGTGCCAGCTCACCAATTACGGGCACTGAAGCTTTCTTT
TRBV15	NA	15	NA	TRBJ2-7	CATSREGGLAYEQYF	TGTGCCACCAGCAGAGAGGGGGGGCTTGCCTACGAGCAGTACTTC
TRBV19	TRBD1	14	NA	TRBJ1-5	CASSMTGFNQPQHF	TGTGCCAGTAGTATGACAGGGTTTAATCAGCCCCAGCATTTT
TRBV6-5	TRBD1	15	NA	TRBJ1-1	CASSTRGTGSTEAFF	TGTGCCAGCAGTACACGCGGGACAGGAAGCACTGAAGCTTTCTTT
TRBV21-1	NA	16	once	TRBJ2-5	CASSKVLPNPLGTQYF	TGTGCCAGCAGCAAAGTACTACCGAATCCCCTAGGAACCCAGTACTTC
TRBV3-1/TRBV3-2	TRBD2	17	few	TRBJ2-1	CASSALSLAGANNEQFF	TGTGCCAGCAGTGCCCTATCGCTAGCGGGGGCCAACAATGAGCAGTTCTTC